This T cell receptor (beta chain) was sequenced in a study of molecular identifiers for immune sequencing clone quantification listed by TCRdb under 2018. Study-level background: For a replicate experiment, RNA from approximately 20,000 or 100,000 naive CD8 T cells was divided into five aliquots, of which four were sequenced. This methods study used CD8 T cells to benchmark TCR RNA copy counting and molecular-identifier clustering-based TCR repertoire sequencing (MIDCIRS).

The research as a whole found: Without barcode sub-clustering, chimeric consensus sequences inflated TCR diversity; chimeras reached as high as 47%. Naive libraries contained spiked-in Jurkat TCR RNA (around eleven copies' worth), which is not part of the donor repertoire. Modeling indicated about 3 TCR RNA copies recovered per cell, compared with around 11 by digital PCR, which implies a capture efficiency of around 30%. A single cell's worth of spiked-in Jurkat TCR RNA was reported detectable even among 850,000 to 1,000,000 naive CD8 T cells. Identical TCR molecules sharing a barcode could cause highly expanded clone sizes to be underestimated. Clones above 20 RNA copies held over 99% of molecules in CMV-specific effector cells but under 1% in naive cells.

The germline ends are 2 bases apart after V is trimmed by 3 bases and J by 4 bases. The CDR3 sequence holds 11 residues, the cysteine and phenylalanine included. The kept DNA is CDR3 alone, 33 bases in frame from the first base. This clonotype was counted at least ten times. Its target antigen remains unknown. Base quality data are lacking; no much larger clone is found one base away. The library relied on PCR. Sequenced using an Illumina HiSeq 4000. Bulk TCR libraries were generated as previously described, with the TCR primers listed in Table S5 used. Purification of total RNA was performed with the Qiagen AllPrep DNA/RNA kit. Before any analysis, reads coming from multiple sequencing runs of the same library were combined into one pool. As for the authors' bioinformatics: Reads were retained only if the reads had an exact TCR constant sequence, and the retained reads were trimmed to 150 nt and grouped according to their 12-nt molecular barcodes. Reads in each barcode group were sub-clustered using a 15% Levenshtein threshold, and a quality-weighted consensus sequence was built for each RNA molecule. Non-functional sequences were discarded, and so were lower-count sequences lying one edit away from another sequence. Based on fitting two negative binomial distributions, any barcode sub-cluster with under 20% of the maximum read count was discarded. Using fastp at Q25 and MiXCR, TCRdb reprocessed the public reads and kept productive beta chains. Merged by CDR3 protein, the rows form single entries marked with the most common genes and DNA. TCRdb, rather than the study authors, made the V and J calls. Recorded for this sample are 600,000 to 650,000 distinct CDR3 sequences; just under 20% of them occurred a single time. The top ten constitute roughly 0.83% of the sample.

Libraries of naive CD8 T cells were generated from roughly 20,000 to 1,000,000 sorted cells, with 10%, 30% or 50% of the purified RNA used. On a BD FACSAria II, naive CD8 T cells were FACS-sorted as CD8+CD4-CCR7+CD45RA+ and collected into RLT Plus buffer. Detection sensitivity was tested by spiking Jurkat RNA equal to roughly nine TCR copies' worth into samples containing roughly 17,000-1,100,000 naive CD8 T cells. CD8 T cells were enriched with RosetteSep CD8+ T Cell Enrichment Cocktail and Ficoll-Paque, followed by ACK red cell lysis. Source material: naive CD8+ T cells from blood, with Jurkat cell RNA spiked in. The sample's cell subset or site label, in plain terms: FACS-sorted CD8+CD4-CCR7+CD45RA+ naive T cells. Recombination linked TRBV12-3 or TRBV12-4 to TRBJ2-3; no D gene is confidently identified. The receptor comes from a human donor in good health. Some libraries in this study had Jurkat cell RNA spiked in. The CDR3 region: CASSFSDTQYF. The nucleotides read TGTGCCAGCAGTTTTTCAGATACGCAGTATTTT.